These T cell receptor beta chains were read from a single sample in a study of blood T cell repertoires in COVID-19. TCRdb's table, derived via immunoSEQ multiplex PCR, lists solely in-frame clones and lacks some. The sample shows 240,000 or so clones, more than 75% of them seen only once. Specimen: PBMCs or T cells enriched from blood (not recorded which). These receptors all come from a woman aged 45-59 years who had recovered from COVID-19. The CDR3 runs from the conserved cysteine through the conserved F or W. The order of the fields is D gene, J gene, V gene, clone size, CDR3 protein, CDR3 DNA. D genes are given only for firm matches. Some rows have no size entry. The others give once, few or many, or a class for an expanded clone.

d_call: NA; j_call: TRBJ2-7; v_call: TRBV28; clone_size: few; cdr3_aa: CASSSFGVAGWDEQYF; cdr3_nt: TGTGCCAGCAGTTCCTTTGGTGTGGCAGGGTGGGACGAGCAGTACTTC
d_call: TRBD1; j_call: TRBJ2-7; v_call: TRBV7-4; clone_size: NA; cdr3_aa: CASSVWTGAHEQYF; cdr3_nt: TGTGCCAGCAGCGTCTGGACAGGGGCCCACGAGCAGTACTTC
d_call: TRBD1; j_call: TRBJ1-5; v_call: TRBV6-5; clone_size: NA; cdr3_aa: CASSRTGGGYQPQHF; cdr3_nt: TGTGCCAGCAGTAGGACAGGGGGAGGGTATCAGCCCCAGCATTTT
d_call: NA; j_call: TRBJ2-1; v_call: TRBV11-2; clone_size: NA; cdr3_aa: CASSPLFREDNEQFF; cdr3_nt: TGTGCCAGCAGCCCACTCTTCCGGGAAGACAATGAGCAGTTCTTC
d_call: NA; j_call: TRBJ1-5; v_call: TRBV19; clone_size: NA; cdr3_aa: CASNPGGNQPQHF; cdr3_nt: TGTGCCAGTAACCCGGGGGGAAATCAGCCCCAGCATTTT
d_call: NA; j_call: TRBJ1-4; v_call: TRBV25-1; clone_size: NA; cdr3_aa: CASRRGASQINEKLFF; cdr3_nt: TGTGCCAGCAGACGTGGGGCTTCGCAGATTAATGAAAAACTGTTTTTT
d_call: TRBD1; j_call: TRBJ2-7; v_call: TRBV4-1; clone_size: NA; cdr3_aa: CASSQGQGIPYEQYF; cdr3_nt: TGCGCCAGCAGCCAAGGACAGGGGATTCCCTACGAGCAGTACTTC
d_call: NA; j_call: TRBJ1-5; v_call: TRBV5-6; clone_size: NA; cdr3_aa: CASSLNGDQPQHF; cdr3_nt: TGTGCCAGCAGCTTAAACGGGGATCAGCCCCAGCATTTT
d_call: NA; j_call: TRBJ1-5; v_call: TRBV4-1; clone_size: NA; cdr3_aa: CASSQEQGINQPQHF; cdr3_nt: TGCGCCAGCAGCCAAGAGCAGGGGATCAATCAGCCCCAGCATTTT
d_call: TRBD1; j_call: TRBJ1-5; v_call: TRBV7-2; clone_size: few; cdr3_aa: CASSVGQLNQPQHF; cdr3_nt: TGTGCCAGCAGCGTGGGACAGCTAAATCAGCCCCAGCATTTT
d_call: NA; j_call: TRBJ1-6; v_call: TRBV19; clone_size: NA; cdr3_aa: CASRGGANSPLHF; cdr3_nt: TGTGCCAGTAGAGGAGGGGCTAATTCACCCCTCCACTTT